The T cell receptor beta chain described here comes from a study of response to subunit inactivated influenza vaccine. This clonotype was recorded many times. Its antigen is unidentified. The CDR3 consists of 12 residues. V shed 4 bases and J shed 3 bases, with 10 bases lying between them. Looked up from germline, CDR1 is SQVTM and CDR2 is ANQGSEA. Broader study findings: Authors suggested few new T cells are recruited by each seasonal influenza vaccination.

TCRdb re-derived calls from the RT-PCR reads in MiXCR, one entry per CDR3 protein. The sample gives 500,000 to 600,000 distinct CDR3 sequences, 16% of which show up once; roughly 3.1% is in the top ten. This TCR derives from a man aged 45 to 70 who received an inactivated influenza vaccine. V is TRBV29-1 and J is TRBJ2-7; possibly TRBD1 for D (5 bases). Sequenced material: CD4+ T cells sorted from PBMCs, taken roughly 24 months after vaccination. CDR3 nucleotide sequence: TGCAGCGTTGTGGCCGACAGCTACGAGCAGTACTTC. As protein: CSVVADSYEQYF.